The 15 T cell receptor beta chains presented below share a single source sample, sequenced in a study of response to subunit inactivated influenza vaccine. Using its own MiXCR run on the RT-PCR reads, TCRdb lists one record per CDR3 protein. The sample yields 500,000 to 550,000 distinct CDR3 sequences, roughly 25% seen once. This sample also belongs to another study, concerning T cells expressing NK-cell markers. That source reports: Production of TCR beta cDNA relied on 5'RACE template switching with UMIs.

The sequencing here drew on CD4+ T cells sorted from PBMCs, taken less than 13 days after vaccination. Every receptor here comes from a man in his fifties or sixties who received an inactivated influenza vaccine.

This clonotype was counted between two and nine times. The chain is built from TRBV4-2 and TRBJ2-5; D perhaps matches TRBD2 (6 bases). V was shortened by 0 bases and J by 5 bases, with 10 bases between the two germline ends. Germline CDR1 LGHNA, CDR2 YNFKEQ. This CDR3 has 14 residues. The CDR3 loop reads CASSQDAGQETQYF. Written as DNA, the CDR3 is TGTGCCAGCAGCCAAGATGCGGGGCAGGAGACCCAGTACTTC.

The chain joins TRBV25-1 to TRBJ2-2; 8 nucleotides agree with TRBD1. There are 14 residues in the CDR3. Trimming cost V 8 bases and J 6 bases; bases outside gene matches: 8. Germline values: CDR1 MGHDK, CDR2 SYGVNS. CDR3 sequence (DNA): TGTGCCAGCGGCACAGGGGGTGCGGCCGGGGAGCTGTTTTTT. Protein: CASGTGGAAGELFF.

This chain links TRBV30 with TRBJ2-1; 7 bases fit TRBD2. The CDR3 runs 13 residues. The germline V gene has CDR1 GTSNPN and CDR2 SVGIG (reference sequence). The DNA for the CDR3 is TGTGCTAGGATGTGGGGAGGGTCGAATGAGCAGTTCTTC. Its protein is CARMWGGSNEQFF.

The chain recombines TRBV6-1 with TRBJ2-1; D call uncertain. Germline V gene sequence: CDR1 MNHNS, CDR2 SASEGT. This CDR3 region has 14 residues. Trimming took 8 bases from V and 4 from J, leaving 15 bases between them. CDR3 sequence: CASGLVGSYNEQFF. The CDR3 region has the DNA TGTGCCAGCGGGCTAGTTGGTTCGTACAATGAGCAGTTCTTC.

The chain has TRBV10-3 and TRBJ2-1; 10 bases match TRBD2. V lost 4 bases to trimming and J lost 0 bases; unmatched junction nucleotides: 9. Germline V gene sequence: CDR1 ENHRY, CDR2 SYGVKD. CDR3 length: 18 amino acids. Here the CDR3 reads CAISGPSGGQSSYNEQFF. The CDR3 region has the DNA TGTGCCATCAGTGGTCCTAGCGGGGGCCAGAGCTCCTACAATGAGCAGTTCTTC.

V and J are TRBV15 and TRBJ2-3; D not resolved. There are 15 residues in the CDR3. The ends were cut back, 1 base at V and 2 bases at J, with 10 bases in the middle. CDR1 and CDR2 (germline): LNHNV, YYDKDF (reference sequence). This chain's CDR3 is CATSRVGSLTDTQYF. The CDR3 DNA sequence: TGTGCCACCAGCAGAGTTGGCAGCCTCACAGATACGCAGTATTTT.

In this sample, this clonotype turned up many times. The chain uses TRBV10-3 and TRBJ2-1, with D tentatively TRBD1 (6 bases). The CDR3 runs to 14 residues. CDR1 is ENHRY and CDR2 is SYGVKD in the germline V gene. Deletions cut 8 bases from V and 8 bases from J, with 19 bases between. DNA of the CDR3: TGTGCCATCCGGAGCCCCAGGGGAGAGCATGAGCAGTTCTTC. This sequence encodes CAIRSPRGEHEQFF.

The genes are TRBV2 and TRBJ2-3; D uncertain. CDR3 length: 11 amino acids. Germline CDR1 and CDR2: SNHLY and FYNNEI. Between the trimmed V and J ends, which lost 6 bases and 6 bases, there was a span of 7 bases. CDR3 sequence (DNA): TGTGCCAGCAGAACGATGGATACGCAGTATTTT. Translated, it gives CASRTMDTQYF.

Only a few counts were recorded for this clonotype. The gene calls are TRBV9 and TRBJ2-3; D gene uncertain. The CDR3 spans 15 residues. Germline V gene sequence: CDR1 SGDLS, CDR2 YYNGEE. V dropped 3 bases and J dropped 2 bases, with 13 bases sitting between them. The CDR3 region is CASSADGPHTDTQYF. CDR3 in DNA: TGTGCCAGCAGCGCAGACGGACCGCACACAGATACGCAGTATTTT.

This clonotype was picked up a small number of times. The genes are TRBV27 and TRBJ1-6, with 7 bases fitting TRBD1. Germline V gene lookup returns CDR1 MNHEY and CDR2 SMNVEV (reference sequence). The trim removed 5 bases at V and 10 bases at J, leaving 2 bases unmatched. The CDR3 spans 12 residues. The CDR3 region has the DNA TGTGCCAGCAGTGACAGGGAATCACCCCTCCACTTT. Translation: CASSDRESPLHF.

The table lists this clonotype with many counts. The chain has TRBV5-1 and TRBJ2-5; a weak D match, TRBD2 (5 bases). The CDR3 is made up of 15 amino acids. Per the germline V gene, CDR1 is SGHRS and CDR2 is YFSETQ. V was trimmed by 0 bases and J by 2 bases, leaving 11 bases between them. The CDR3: CASSLVATGQETQYF. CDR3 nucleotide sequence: TGCGCCAGCAGCTTGGTAGCGACGGGGCAAGAGACCCAGTACTTC.

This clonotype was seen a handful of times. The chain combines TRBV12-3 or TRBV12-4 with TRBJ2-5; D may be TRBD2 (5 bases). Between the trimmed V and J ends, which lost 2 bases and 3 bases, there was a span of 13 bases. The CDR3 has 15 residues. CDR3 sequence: CASSLNRAVEETQYF. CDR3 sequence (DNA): TGTGCCAGCAGTTTAAACCGAGCGGTGGAAGAGACCCAGTACTTC.

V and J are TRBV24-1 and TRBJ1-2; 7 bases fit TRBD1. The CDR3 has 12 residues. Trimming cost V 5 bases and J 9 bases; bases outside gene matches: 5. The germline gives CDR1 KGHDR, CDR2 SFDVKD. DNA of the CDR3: TGTGCCACCAGTGGACAGGGATCCCGCTACACCTTC. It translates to CATSGQGSRYTF.

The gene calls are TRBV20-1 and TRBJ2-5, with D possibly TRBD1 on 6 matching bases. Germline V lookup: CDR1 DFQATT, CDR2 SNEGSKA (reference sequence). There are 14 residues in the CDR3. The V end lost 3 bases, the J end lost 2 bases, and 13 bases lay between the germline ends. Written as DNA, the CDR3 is TGCAGTGCTAGGGGTCGCACAGGGCAAGAGACCCAGTACTTC. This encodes CSARGRTGQETQYF.

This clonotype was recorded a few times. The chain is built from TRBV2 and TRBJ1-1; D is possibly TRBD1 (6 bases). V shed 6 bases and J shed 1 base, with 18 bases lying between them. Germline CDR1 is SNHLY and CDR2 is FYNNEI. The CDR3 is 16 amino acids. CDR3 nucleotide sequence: TGTGCCAGCAGGAGGGGGTTGGGCAGCCCGAACACTGAAGCTTTCTTT. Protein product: CASRRGLGSPNTEAFF.